The rows below give T cell receptor beta chains drawn from one sample of a study of T cells in Graves' hyperthyroidism and ophthalmopathy. In TCRdb, the multiplex PCR reads were re-called with MiXCR into one record per CDR3 protein. The repertoire holds around 100,000 distinct CDR3 sequences, with over 45% as singletons. The specimen was blood. These receptors came from a man between 40 and 49 years old with Graves' hyperthyroidism. The CDR3 runs from the conserved cysteine through the conserved F or W. The D gene is left open where the match is weak. The size entry is marked missing in some rows and otherwise reads once, few, many or a size class.

D,J,V,size,CDR3,DNA
.,TRBJ2-1,TRBV6-4,.,CASSDSGGTGEQFF,TGTGCCAGCAGTGACTCGGGGGGTACCGGGGAGCAGTTCTTC
.,TRBJ2-7,TRBV2,.,CASRGNSLDYEQYF,TGTGCCAGCAGGGGGAACAGCTTGGACTACGAGCAGTACTTC
.,TRBJ2-3,TRBV7-9,.,CAWSQVSTDTQYF,TGTGCCTGGAGTCAGGTTAGCACAGATACGCAGTATTTT
.,TRBJ1-1,TRBV29-1,many,CSVEVGSTEAFF,TGCAGCGTTGAAGTGGGGAGCACTGAAGCTTTCTTT
TRBD1,TRBJ1-5,TRBV11-2,.,CASWAGGPQPLHF,TGTGCCAGCTGGGCAGGGGGCCCTCAGCCCCTGCATTTT
.,TRBJ2-5,TRBV4-3,many,CASSPRIGETQYF,TGCGCCAGCAGCCCCCGGATTGGAGAGACCCAGTACTTC
.,TRBJ1-1,TRBV25-1,many,CASSEWGGNTEAFF,TGTGCCAGCAGTGAATGGGGGGGGAACACTGAAGCTTTCTTT
.,TRBJ1-5,TRBV6-2/TRBV6-3,few,CASSYGGRNNQPQHF,TGTGCCAGCAGTTACGGTGGACGGAACAATCAGCCCCAGCATTTT
TRBD1,TRBJ1-1,TRBV19,many,CASSTLRQGANTEAFF,TGTGCCAGTAGTACCCTGAGACAGGGGGCGAACACTGAAGCTTTCTTT
.,TRBJ2-7,TRBV15,.,CATSRGTGPYEQYF,TGTGCCACCAGCAGAGGCACAGGGCCCTACGAGCAGTACTTC
TRBD1,TRBJ2-7,TRBV5-1,many,CASSLRGQGVYEQYF,TGCGCCAGCAGCTTGAGGGGACAGGGGGTCTACGAGCAGTACTTC
TRBD2,TRBJ2-5,TRBV7-8,.,CASSLSGLAEETQYF,TGTGCCAGCAGCTTATCAGGACTAGCGGAGGAGACCCAGTACTTC